Presented here are 5 T cell receptor beta chains from one specimen sequenced in a study of T cell repertoires in cytomegalovirus infection. TCRdb re-analysed the reads in MiXCR, keeping a single row per CDR3 protein. The sample has about 740,000 distinct CDR3 sequences, roughly a third seen once; the top ten hold under 3.5%. Sample: PBMCs. The source of these receptors is a human donor in good health (CMV status not recorded). Some clones in this sample may be carry-over from other donors' samples.

This clonotype has more than one count but fewer than ten. This chain joins TRBV7-2 and TRBJ1-6; no definite D call. The CDR3 has 15 residues. Between the trimmed V and J ends, which lost 2 bases and 7 bases, there was a span of 12 bases. Germline CDR1 is SGHTA and CDR2 is FQGNSA. CDR3 region: CASSLRRQVNSPLHF. In DNA form, the CDR3 reads TGTGCCAGCAGCTTAAGACGGCAGGTCAATTCACCCCTCCACTTT.

This clonotype was detected ten times or more. The V call is TRBV7-8, the J call TRBJ2-7, with TRBD1 identical over 7 bases. Germline trimming cut 0 bases from V and 5 bases from J; bases unmatched to any gene: 7. Germline V gene lookup returns CDR1 SGHVS and CDR2 FQNEAQ. The CDR3 sequence is 15 residues long. CDR3 DNA: TGTGCCAGCAGCTTAGCGCCCAGGGGGACCCACGAGCAGTACTTC. It is translated as CASSLAPRGTHEQYF.

The count of this clonotype is one. Given the absence of the conserved phenylalanine or tryptophan at the CDR3 end, a read error is likely. The chain has TRBV19 and TRBJ2-1; 10 bases line up with TRBD1. After removal of 5 bases from V and 6 bases from J, the junction contained 7 bases not matched to a gene. The germline gives CDR1 LNHDA, CDR2 SQIVND (reference sequence). The CDR3 has 15 amino acids. CDR3 residues: CASSPGTGEVNEQFC. The DNA of the CDR3 is TGTGCCAGTAGTCCCGGGACAGGGGAGGTCAATGAGCAGTTCTGC.

The sample holds one count of this clonotype. The chain is built from TRBV5-4 and TRBJ2-1; 9 bases agree with TRBD2. CDR1 and CDR2 from the germline V gene are SGHNT and YYREEE (reference sequence). The CDR3 extends over 16 amino acids. J was trimmed by 12 bases and V by 4 bases; bases with no gene match: 17. CDR3 nucleotides: TGTGCCAGCAGCCTTATGCGGGCTAGCGGGGCCCATGTGCAGTTCTTC. Translating it yields CASSLMRASGAHVQFF. The full variable domain, rest sourced from reference TRBV5-4 and TRBJ2-1, is ETGVTQSPTHLIKTRGQQVTLRCSSQSGHNTVSWYQQALGQGPQFIFQYYREEENGRGNFPPRFSGLQFPNYSSELNVNALELDDSALYLCASSLMRASGAHVQFFGPGTRLTVL.

This clonotype was counted many times. V and J are TRBV10-2 and TRBJ1-2, with D uncertain. Trimming shortened V by 7 bases and J by 4 bases, and 10 bases separated the two germline ends. CDR1 and CDR2 from the germline V gene are WSHSY and SAAADI. CDR3 length: 12 amino acids. The CDR3 loop reads CASMRDSYGYTF. In nucleotides, the CDR3 is TGCGCCAGCATGAGGGATAGCTATGGCTACACCTTC.